This T cell receptor beta chain was captured by sequencing in a study of T cells expressing NK-cell markers. Overall study findings and caveats: The dominant NKG2C+ clonotypes represented roughly 1.0-7.5% of CD8+ T cells in six donors.

The length of the CDR3 is 14 residues. TCRdb reprocessed the 5' RACE reads and stores each CDR3 protein as one record, lacking DNA. This sample contains about 550,000 distinct CDR3 sequences. Details on this clonotype: Its antigen is not identified.

This clonotype was sampled from a man in his late teens or twenties in good health. The genes are TRBV12-3 or TRBV12-4 and TRBJ2-1; TCRdb returns TRBD2, unconfirmable since there is no DNA. The sample taken for sequencing was blood T cells: a sorted CD56 or NKG2C T cell subset, CD4+ or CD8+ T cells, or bulk PBMC T cells (not recorded which). CDR3 residues: CASRTSGWENEQFF.